What follows are 25 T cell receptor beta chains derived from one specimen sequenced in a study of CD8 T cells in Susac syndrome. A quantity of about 0.5 to 1 ug RNA underwent reverse transcription using random hexamers. TCRdb processed the immunoSEQ multiplex PCR reads anew with MiXCR; each CDR3 protein has one entry. The sample lists 140,000 to 150,000 distinct CDR3 sequences; roughly 94% were seen once. Sample: CD4+ T cells from PBMCs. These receptors were obtained from a human donor in good health.

V gene TRBV9 combines with J gene TRBJ2-1, with D possibly matching TRBD2 (5 bases). Between the trimmed V and J ends, which lost 4 bases and 7 bases, there was a span of 18 bases. The CDR3 runs to 15 residues. CDR1 and CDR2 from the germline V gene are SGDLS and YYNGEE. This CDR3 reads CASSPPGLDGNEQFF. The CDR3 region has the DNA TGTGCCAGCAGCCCCCCAGGACTGGATGGGAATGAGCAGTTCTTC.

V is TRBV19 and J is TRBJ2-1; D remains unclear. Trimming left V 2 bases short and J 8 bases short, with 13 bases between. Germline lookup yields CDR1 LNHDA and CDR2 SQIVND (reference sequence). The CDR3 extends over 14 amino acids. The CDR3 here is CASSIRDEVDEQFF. CDR3 nucleotide sequence: TGTGCCAGTAGTATACGCGATGAGGTGGATGAGCAGTTCTTC.

The chain is built from TRBV27 and TRBJ2-3; either TRBD1 or TRBD2 may fit D (6 bases each). Per germline, CDR1 MNHEY and CDR2 SMNVEV (reference sequence). The V end lost 2 bases, the J end lost 4 bases, and 10 bases lay between the germline ends. The CDR3 consists of 14 residues. The DNA for the CDR3 is TGTGCCAGCAGTTTAAATAGGGGGGCAGATACGCAGTATTTT. Its translation: CASSLNRGADTQYF.

V is TRBV19 and J is TRBJ1-2; D uncertain. Germline V gene lookup returns CDR1 LNHDA and CDR2 SQIVND (reference sequence). V was clipped by 2 bases and J by 0 bases, with 13 bases between them. The length of the CDR3 is 16 residues. CDR3 residues: CASSIRPTGTNYGYTF. Written as DNA, the CDR3 is TGTGCCAGTAGTATACGGCCTACCGGGACTAACTATGGCTACACCTTC.

The chain recombines TRBV5-4 with TRBJ1-4, with a possible D match to TRBD1 (5 bases). The CDR3 sequence is 16 residues long. Germline V gene lookup returns CDR1 SGHNT and CDR2 YYREEE (reference sequence). Trimming cost V 1 base and J 8 bases, with 18 bases left between them. CDR3 amino acids: CASSLQRGRGEEKLFF. CDR3 coding DNA: TGTGCCAGCAGCTTGCAGCGGGGAAGGGGAGAGGAAAAACTGTTTTTT.

The rearrangement links TRBV10-3 to TRBJ2-7; D unresolved. V was trimmed by 4 bases and J by 2 bases, leaving 12 bases between them. The CDR3 has 14 residues. Per germline, CDR1 ENHRY and CDR2 SYGVKD. The CDR3 sequence: CAISAAQSTYEQYF. The CDR3 coding sequence is TGTGCCATCAGTGCCGCCCAGAGTACCTACGAGCAGTACTTC.

The CDR3 DNA is TGTGCCATCAGTGGGGGCCCTCCCGTCTATGGCTACACCTTC. Translated: CAISGGPPVYGYTF. J is TRBJ1-2 and V is TRBV10-3, with D perhaps matching TRBD1 (5 bases). The CDR3 contains 14 residues. Germline CDR1 and CDR2: ENHRY and SYGVKD. Deletions cut 4 bases from V and 4 bases from J, with 13 bases between.

The chain uses TRBV20-1 and TRBJ2-3, with 15 bases identical to TRBD2. The V gene's germline CDR1 is DFQATT and CDR2 SNEGSKA (reference sequence). The CDR3 loop spans 20 amino acids. V was clipped by 1 base and J by 1 base; unmatched bases: 12. CDR3 residues: CSARVGLAGGPLVGTDTQYF. CDR3 sequence (DNA): TGCAGTGCTAGAGTTGGACTAGCGGGAGGGCCCCTCGTGGGCACAGATACGCAGTATTTT.

This chain connects TRBV3-1 to TRBJ1-4; D possibly corresponds to TRBD1 (6 bases). Germline V gives CDR1 LGHDT, CDR2 YNNKEL (reference sequence). The length of the CDR3 is 15 residues. With 1 base removed from V and 3 bases from J, the gap between germline ends came to 9 bases. The CDR3 loop is CASSQGGASNEKLFF. DNA of the CDR3: TGTGCCAGCAGCCAAGGGGGGGCTTCTAATGAAAAACTGTTTTTT.

J is TRBJ2-1 and V is TRBV6-6; a weak D match, TRBD1 (5 bases). The CDR3 has 13 amino acids. Trimming pared 6 bases from V and 7 bases from J, leaving 13 bases between. Germline assignment: CDR1 MNHNY and CDR2 SVGAGI (reference sequence). The CDR3 sequence is CASRITQGNEQFF. CDR3 coding DNA: TGTGCCAGCAGGATCACTCAGGGTAATGAGCAGTTCTTC.

This chain uses TRBV20-1 with TRBJ2-5; D is possibly TRBD1 (6 bases). This CDR3 comprises 15 residues. In germline, CDR1 is DFQATT, CDR2 SNEGSKA (reference sequence). Between the trimmed V and J ends, which lost 5 bases and 0 bases, there was a span of 16 bases. The CDR3 coding sequence is TGCAGTGCTGGGCCAGGGGACCAGTACCAAGAGACCCAGTACTTC. Its translation: CSAGPGDQYQETQYF.

The rearrangement joins TRBV12-3 or TRBV12-4 to TRBJ2-2; TRBD1 matches 7 bases. The CDR3 length is 15 residues. The ends lost 5 bases at V and 1 base at J; junction bases unmatched: 4. The CDR3 region has the DNA TGTGCCAGCAGTCCCCGACAGGGGAACACCGGGGAGCTGTTTTTT. It is translated as CASSPRQGNTGELFF.

The genes are TRBV6-1 and TRBJ2-1; D is perhaps TRBD2 (6 bases). The germline V and J ends were trimmed by 7 bases and 1 base, with 23 bases remaining between them. The CDR3 is 18 residues long. Germline V CDR1 and CDR2: MNHNS, SASEGT. Here the CDR3 reads CASKPRRVARLSYNEQFF. For the CDR3, the DNA is TGTGCCAGCAAACCCAGGAGGGTAGCGCGCCTGTCCTACAATGAGCAGTTCTTC.

The chain recombines TRBV27 with TRBJ2-3, with 9 positions matching TRBD2. V dropped 6 bases and J dropped 0; count of bases not matched to a gene: 7. The CDR3 sequence is 16 residues long. Germline V lookup: CDR1 MNHEY, CDR2 SMNVEV (reference sequence). The CDR3 nucleotides are TGTGCCAGCAGGCGATACACTAGCGGGAGCACAGATACGCAGTATTTT. This codes for CASRRYTSGSTDTQYF.

In this sample, this clonotype turned up once. The chain uses TRBV7-9 and TRBJ2-5; D is possibly TRBD1 (5 bases). The ends were cut back, 3 bases at V and 2 bases at J, with 13 bases in the middle. Germline lookup yields CDR1 SEHNR and CDR2 FQNEAQ (reference sequence). CDR3 length: 15 residues. For the CDR3, the DNA is TGTGCCAGCAGCTTCGATGACAGAGGACAAGAGACCCAGTACTTC. This gives the protein CASSFDDRGQETQYF. The variable domain in full, completed from reference TRBV7-9 and TRBJ2-5, reads DTGVSQNPRHKITKRGQNVTFRCDPISEHNRLYWYRQTLGQGPEFLTYFQNEAQLEKSRLLSDRFSAERPKGSFSTLEIQRTEQGDSAMYLCASSFDDRGQETQYFGPGTRLLVL.

V usage is TRBV12-3 or TRBV12-4 and J usage is TRBJ1-5; TRBD1 matches 10 bases. This CDR3 comprises 17 residues. The V segment lost 4 bases and the J segment 2 bases; nucleotides outside the gene matches: 8. The DNA of the CDR3 is TGTGCCAGCAGTTCCGGACAGGGGGTACGGGGCAATCAGCCCCAGCATTTT. Its translation: CASSSGQGVRGNQPQHF.

The V call is TRBV19, the J call TRBJ1-1; D remains unclear. CDR1 and CDR2 from the germline V gene are LNHDA and SQIVND (reference sequence). Trimming cost V 5 bases and J 5 bases, with 9 bases left between them. The CDR3 has 12 residues. The CDR3 reads CASSERETEAFF. The CDR3, as DNA: TGTGCCAGTAGTGAACGGGAAACTGAAGCTTTCTTT.

J is TRBJ2-7 and V is TRBV20-1, with unresolved D. Per germline, CDR1 DFQATT and CDR2 SNEGSKA (reference sequence). The CDR3 spans 15 residues. Trimming shortened V by 1 base and J by 2 bases, and 15 bases separated the two germline ends. CDR3 residues: CSARVGARRTYEQYF. Written as DNA, the CDR3 is TGCAGTGCTAGAGTTGGAGCGCGTCGAACCTACGAGCAGTACTTC.

The chain links TRBV30 to TRBJ1-1; 10 bases are shared with TRBD1. The CDR3 spans 16 residues. The V gene's germline CDR1 is GTSNPN and CDR2 SVGIG (reference sequence). Unmatched junction bases numbered 10, after V lost 6 bases and J lost 0 bases. For the CDR3, the DNA is TGTGCCTGTGGTCCGGGACAGGGGCGAATGAACACTGAAGCTTTCTTT. This translates into CACGPGQGRMNTEAFF.

The chain joins TRBV12-3 or TRBV12-4 to TRBJ2-4; D could derive from TRBD1 or TRBD2 (6 bases each). This CDR3 has 16 residues. Between the trimmed V and J ends, which lost 6 bases and 1 base, there was a span of 16 bases. The CDR3 sequence is CASSPSGGDAKNIQYF. The CDR3 nucleotides are TGTGCCAGCAGCCCCTCCGGGGGCGATGCCAAAAACATTCAGTACTTC.

The rearrangement uses TRBV7-2 and TRBJ1-5, with D possibly matching TRBD1 (5 bases). The germline V gene has CDR1 SGHTA and CDR2 FQGNSA. The V and J ends lost 3 bases and 3 bases respectively, with 12 bases between them. CDR3 length: 15 amino acids. CDR3 sequence reads: CASSFWGLPNQPQHF. The CDR3 DNA reads TGTGCCAGCAGCTTTTGGGGACTCCCCAATCAGCCCCAGCATTTT.

This clonotype was counted between two and nine times. The chain employs TRBV2 and TRBJ1-5; the D is unclear. Germline values: CDR1 SNHLY, CDR2 FYNNEI. V was trimmed by 10 bases and J by 3 bases, leaving 13 bases between them. The length of the CDR3 is 13 residues. The CDR3 nucleotides read TGTGCCACCTCGGGCCAGAACAATCAGCCCCAGCATTTT. This sequence encodes CATSGQNNQPQHF.

The chain combines TRBV9 with TRBJ2-2, with D unresolved. Looked up from germline, CDR1 is SGDLS and CDR2 is YYNGEE. The CDR3 is made up of 15 amino acids. Trimming shortened V by 4 bases and J by 9 bases, and 19 bases separated the two germline ends. CDR3 protein: CASSPPSGRTRELFF. CDR3 in DNA: TGTGCCAGCAGCCCCCCCTCCGGGCGTACCCGGGAGCTGTTTTTT. Based on the CDR3 plus reference TRBV9 and TRBJ2-2, the full variable domain is DSGVTQTPKHLITATGQRVTLRCSPRSGDLSVYWYQQSLDQGLQFLIQYYNGEERAKGNILERFSAQQFPDLHSELNLSSLELGDSALYFCASSPPSGRTRELFFGEGSRLTVL.

This chain links TRBV21-1 with TRBJ2-4. TRBV21-1 is a documented pseudogene. This CDR3 region has 16 residues. CDR3 protein: CASSKGSNLAKNIQYF. The CDR3, as DNA: TGTGCCAGCAGCAAAGGTTCGAACTTAGCCAAAAACATTCAGTACTTC.

The V gene is TRBV7-8, the J gene TRBJ2-3; D is undetermined. Trimming cost V 5 bases and J 0 bases, with 9 bases left between them. From germline, CDR1 is SGHVS and CDR2 FQNEAQ. The CDR3 loop spans 14 amino acids. CDR3 sequence: CASSPIESTDTQYF. As DNA, the CDR3 is TGTGCCAGCAGCCCGATCGAAAGCACAGATACGCAGTATTTT.